This TCR beta chain is from a study of T cell changes during pregnancy in multiple sclerosis. This clone appeared once. The protocol was immunoSEQ multiplex PCR, while the TCRdb copy is restricted to in-frame clones and leaves out a portion. The table lists around 70,000 clones, around 90% of them singletons, with approximately 1.6% in the top ten. Germline V gene lookup returns CDR1 MDHEN and CDR2 SYDVKM. J lost 0 bases, V lost 5 bases, and 7 bases had no gene match. The CDR3 is made up of 16 amino acids. The sequenced sample was peripheral blood, obtained in the first trimester of pregnancy. The chain joins TRBV28 to TRBJ1-3; the match to TRBD1 covers 7 bases. The origin of this receptor is a female donor in good health, enrolled as a control in a pregnancy study. The CDR3 bases are TGTGCCAGCAGTCTTACAGGGGCCCCCTCTGGAAACACCATATATTTT. Its translation is CASSLTGAPSGNTIYF.